This entry lists 7 T cell receptor beta chains sequenced from one sample in a study of blood T cell repertoires in COVID-19. Produced via immunoSEQ multiplex PCR; TCRdb's table is partial and in-frame only. Among roughly 180,000 clones listed, about four fifths were seen once. Material: peripheral blood. The receptor set was obtained from an older woman with COVID-19, enrolled during active disease.

CDR3 residues: CASSTEGGQPQHF. DNA for the CDR3: TGTGCCAGCTCAACTGAGGGAGGTCAGCCCCAGCATTTT. The chain recombines TRBV18 with TRBJ1-5; no reliable D call. Germline loops: CDR1 KGHSH, CDR2 LQKENI. The CDR3 runs 13 residues. Deletions cut 5 bases from V and 6 bases from J, with 11 bases between.

The J gene is TRBJ2-4, the V gene TRBV5-1; the D gene is possibly TRBD1 (6 bases). The CDR3 covers 15 residues. The germline V gene has CDR1 SGHRS and CDR2 YFSETQ. Trimming removed 4 bases from V and 4 bases from J, with 15 bases in between. The CDR3 DNA reads as TGCGCCAGCAGCCCCCGGACAGCAGAAAAAAACATTCAGTACTTC. Translated, it gives CASSPRTAEKNIQYF.

V usage is TRBV29-1 and J usage is TRBJ2-3, with 9 bases aligning to TRBD1. Germline V gives CDR1 SQVTM, CDR2 ANQGSEA. The junction had 13 bases not matched to a gene; V was cut back by 4 bases and J by 2 bases. This CDR3 contains 17 residues. CDR3 protein: CSVVVWGDRDDTDTQYF. The CDR3 DNA is TGCAGCGTTGTGGTATGGGGGGACAGGGACGACACAGATACGCAGTATTTT.

The table lists this clone with a count of one. V usage is TRBV27 and J usage is TRBJ2-7; 8 positions agree with TRBD2. The CDR3 totals 14 residues. V lost 4 bases, J lost 6 bases, and 8 bases stayed unmatched. Germline values: CDR1 MNHEY, CDR2 SMNVEV (reference sequence). CDR3 sequence: CASSSTGLGGEQYF. As DNA, the CDR3 is TGTGCCAGCAGTTCTACGGGACTAGGAGGCGAGCAGTACTTC.

The chain uses TRBV7-2 and TRBJ2-2; 7 nucleotides match TRBD1. The trim removed 5 bases at V and 1 base at J, leaving 7 bases unmatched. The germline CDR1 and CDR2 sequences are SGHTA and FQGNSA. The CDR3 loop spans 16 amino acids. CDR3 sequence: CASSINGQVNTGELFF. The CDR3 DNA follows: TGTGCCAGCAGCATAAATGGACAGGTGAACACCGGGGAGCTGTTTTTT. Variable domain in full (rest from reference TRBV7-2 and TRBJ2-2): GAGVSQSPSNKVTEKGKDVELRCDPISGHTALYWYRQSLGQGLEFLIYFQGNSAPDKSGLPSDRFSAERTGGSVSTLTIQRTQQEDSAVYLCASSINGQVNTGELFFGEGSRLTVL.

The V gene is TRBV19, the J gene TRBJ1-5; 9 positions match TRBD1. The CDR3 spans 14 residues. The V gene end was trimmed by 5 bases and the J gene end by 4 bases; junction bases not matched to a gene: 3. CDR1 is LNHDA and CDR2 is SQIVND in the germline V gene (reference sequence). CDR3 in DNA: TGTGCCAGTAGTCTTGGACAGGGGAATCAGCCCCAGCATTTT. This gives the protein CASSLGQGNQPQHF.

This clone is categorized as medium-sized. The chain links TRBV9 to TRBJ2-5, with 8 nucleotides matching TRBD2. V lost 4 bases and J lost 5; bases outside the gene matches: 13. The CDR3 runs 16 residues. Germline loops: CDR1 SGDLS, CDR2 YYNGEE. The CDR3 sequence is CASSHLGAGVEETQYF. CDR3 nucleotides: TGTGCCAGCAGCCACCTCGGAGCGGGAGTGGAGGAGACCCAGTACTTC.